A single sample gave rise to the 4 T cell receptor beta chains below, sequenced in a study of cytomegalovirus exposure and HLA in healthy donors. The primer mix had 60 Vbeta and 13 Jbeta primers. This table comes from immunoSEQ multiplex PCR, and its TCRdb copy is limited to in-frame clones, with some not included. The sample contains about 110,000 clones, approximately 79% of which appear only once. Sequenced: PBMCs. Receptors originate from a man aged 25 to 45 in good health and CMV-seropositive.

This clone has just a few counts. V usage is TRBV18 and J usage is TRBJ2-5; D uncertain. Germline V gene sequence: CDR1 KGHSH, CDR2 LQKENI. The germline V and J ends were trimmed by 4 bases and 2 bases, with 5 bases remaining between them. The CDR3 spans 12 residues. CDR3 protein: CASSLQQETQYF. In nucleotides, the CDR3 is TGTGCCAGCTCACTACAACAAGAGACCCAGTACTTC.

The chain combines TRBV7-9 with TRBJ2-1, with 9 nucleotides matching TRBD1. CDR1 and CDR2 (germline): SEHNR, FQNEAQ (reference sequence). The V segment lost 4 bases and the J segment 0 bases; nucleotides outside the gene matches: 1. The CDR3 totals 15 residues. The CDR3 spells CASSSGQGSYNEQFF. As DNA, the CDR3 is TGTGCCAGCAGCTCGGGACAGGGCTCCTACAATGAGCAGTTCTTC.

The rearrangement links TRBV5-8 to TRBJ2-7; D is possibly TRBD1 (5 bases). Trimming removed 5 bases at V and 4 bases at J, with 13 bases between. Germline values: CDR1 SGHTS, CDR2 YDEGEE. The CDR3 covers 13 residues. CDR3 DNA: TGTGCCAGCAGTCGAGCAGGGCAGTACGAGCAGTACTTC. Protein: CASSRAGQYEQYF.

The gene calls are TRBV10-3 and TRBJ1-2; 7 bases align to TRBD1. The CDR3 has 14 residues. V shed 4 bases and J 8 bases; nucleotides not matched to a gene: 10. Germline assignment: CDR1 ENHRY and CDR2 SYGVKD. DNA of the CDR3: TGTGCCATCAGTGGCAACAGGGGATCGGAAGGCTACACCTTC. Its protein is CAISGNRGSEGYTF.